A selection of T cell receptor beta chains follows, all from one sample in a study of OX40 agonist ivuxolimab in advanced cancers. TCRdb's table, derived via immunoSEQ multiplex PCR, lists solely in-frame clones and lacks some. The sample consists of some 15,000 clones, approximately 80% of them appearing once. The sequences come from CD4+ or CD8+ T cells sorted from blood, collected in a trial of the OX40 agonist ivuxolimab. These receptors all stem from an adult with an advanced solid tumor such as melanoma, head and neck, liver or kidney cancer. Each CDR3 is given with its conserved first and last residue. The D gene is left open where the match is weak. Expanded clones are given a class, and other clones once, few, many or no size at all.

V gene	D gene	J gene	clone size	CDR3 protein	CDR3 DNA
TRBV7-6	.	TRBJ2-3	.	CASSTGQFRSDTQYF	TGTGCCAGCAGCACTGGACAGTTCCGGTCGGATACGCAGTATTTT
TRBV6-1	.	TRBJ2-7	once	CASDNGGNEQYF	TGTGCCAGCGACAATGGGGGCAACGAGCAGTACTTC
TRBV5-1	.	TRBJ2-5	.	CASSLEARGPQETQYF	TGCGCCAGCAGCTTGGAGGCCAGAGGTCCCCAAGAGACCCAGTACTTC
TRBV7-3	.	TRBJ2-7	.	CASSPSGAYYEQYF	TGTGCCAGCAGCCCGAGCGGAGCCTACTACGAGCAGTACTTC
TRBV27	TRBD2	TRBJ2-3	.	CASSLAGSTDTQYF	TGTGCCAGCAGCCTAGCGGGAAGCACAGATACGCAGTATTTT
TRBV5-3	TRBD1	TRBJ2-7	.	CASRPDRDYEQYF	TGTGCCAGCAGGCCCGACAGGGACTACGAGCAGTACTTC
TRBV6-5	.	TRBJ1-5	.	CASSQGNQPQHF	TGTGCCAGCAGTCAGGGCAATCAGCCCCAGCATTTT
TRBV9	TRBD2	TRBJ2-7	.	CASSVGRLAGEVQYF	TGTGCCAGCAGCGTAGGGCGACTAGCGGGAGAGGTGCAGTACTTC
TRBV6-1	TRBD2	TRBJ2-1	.	CASSDGTSGYNEQFF	TGTGCCAGCAGTGACGGGACTAGCGGTTACAATGAGCAGTTCTTC
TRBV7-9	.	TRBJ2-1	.	CASSVSGGGSYNEQFF	TGTGCCAGCAGCGTCAGCGGTGGGGGCTCCTACAATGAGCAGTTCTTC
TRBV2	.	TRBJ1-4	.	CASKMQAVNEKLFF	TGTGCCAGCAAGATGCAGGCGGTTAATGAAAAACTGTTTTTT
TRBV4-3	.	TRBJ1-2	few	CASSQQRTANYGYTF	TGCGCCAGCAGCCAACAAAGAACAGCTAACTATGGCTACACCTTC
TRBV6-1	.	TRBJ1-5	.	CASNPWGSGEPQHF	TGTGCCAGCAACCCCTGGGGCTCAGGGGAGCCCCAGCATTTT
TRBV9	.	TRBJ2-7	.	CASSVGSSYEQYF	TGTGCCAGCAGCGTAGGAAGCTCCTACGAGCAGTACTTC
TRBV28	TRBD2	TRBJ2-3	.	CASSLAGGGPSTDTQYF	TGTGCCAGCAGTTTAGCGGGAGGGGGGCCTAGCACAGATACGCAGTATTTT
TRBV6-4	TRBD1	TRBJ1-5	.	CASTNRGLDQPQHF	TGTGCCAGCACTAACAGGGGGCTAGATCAGCCCCAGCATTTT
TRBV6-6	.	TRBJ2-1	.	CASIRDKTLEQFF	TGTGCCAGCATTCGGGACAAGACCCTAGAGCAGTTCTTC